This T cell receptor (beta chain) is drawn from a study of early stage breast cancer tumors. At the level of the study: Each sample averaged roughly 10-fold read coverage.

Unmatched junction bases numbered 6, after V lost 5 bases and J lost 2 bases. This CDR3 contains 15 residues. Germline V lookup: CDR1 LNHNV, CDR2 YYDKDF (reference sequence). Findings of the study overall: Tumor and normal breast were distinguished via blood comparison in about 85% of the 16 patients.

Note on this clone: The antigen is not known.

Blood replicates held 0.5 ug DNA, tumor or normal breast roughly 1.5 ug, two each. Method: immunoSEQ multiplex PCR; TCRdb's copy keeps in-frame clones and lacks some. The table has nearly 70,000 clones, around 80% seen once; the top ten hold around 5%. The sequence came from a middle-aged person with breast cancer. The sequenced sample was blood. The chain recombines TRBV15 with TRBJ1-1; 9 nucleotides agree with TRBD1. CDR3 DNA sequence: TGTGCCACCAGCTCTGACAGGGGGATTAACACTGAAGCTTTCTTT. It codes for CATSSDRGINTEAFF.